Here is one T cell receptor (beta chain) with its context. This record belongs to a study of cytomegalovirus exposure and HLA in healthy donors. PCR used 60 Vbeta primers and 13 Jbeta primers. Some clones are missing from TCRdb's copy, which holds only in-frame ones; the method was immunoSEQ multiplex PCR. This sample has about 220,000 clones, with 75% to 90% found just once. The CDR3 is 14 amino acids. Germline CDR1 SNHLY, CDR2 FYNNEI. The TCR sequence derives from a boy aged 2-15 years in good health and CMV-seronegative. The chain uses TRBV2 and TRBJ2-5; maybe TRBD1 (5 bases). The better agreement between TRBJ2-7 and the DNA end casts doubt on the J call. Sequencing used PBMCs. CDR3 nucleotide sequence: TGTGCCAGCACCGCCCCGGACAAATCCTACGAGCAGTACTTC. Encoded protein: CASTAPDKSYEQYF.